This entry features one T cell receptor (beta chain) sequence. The read terminates 3 residues before the CDR3 end, so the remaining end is supplied by the germline J gene. The sample holds other DNA sequences that translate to the same CDR3. The source of the sample is a study of T cells in women clearing cervical HPV infection. Background on the study: Control women cleared a single incident HPV16 infection within 12 months.

Looked up from germline, CDR1 is SGHTA and CDR2 is FQGNSA. V was trimmed by 5 bases and J by 2 bases, leaving 10 bases between them. This CDR3 has 14 residues. Genomic DNA, averaging around 1,200 ng per sample, yielded TCR beta CDR3 via immunoSEQ. Sequencing was performed with immunoSEQ multiplex PCR; in TCRdb, only in-frame clones are kept and a portion is missing. The data include more than 30,000 clones; the top ten clones carry approximately 20%. The clonotype comes from a woman aged 18-69 years with a cervical HPV16 infection that either progressed to CIN3+ or cleared (not recorded which). The chain has TRBV7-2 and TRBJ1-3; D perhaps matches TRBD1 (5 bases). Sequencing was done on a sample of blood buffy coat. CDR3 region: CASSGGEAGNTIYF. CDR3 bases read: TGTGCCAGCAGCGGGGGGGAAGCTGGAAACACC.